The 11 T cell receptor beta chains listed next were all sequenced from one sample in a study of T cells in Graves' hyperthyroidism and ophthalmopathy. Amplified TCR beta CDR3 regions derived from RNA transcripts. Initially, a first-round RT-PCR of the TCR CDR3 employed the HTBI primer set. TCRdb independently ran MiXCR on the multiplex PCR reads; one entry per CDR3 protein. The sample shows around 300,000 distinct CDR3 sequences, about 15% of them seen only once. The sequenced sample consisted of blood. Receptors originate from a woman aged 30 to 39 with Graves' hyperthyroidism.

The V and J genes are TRBV6-1 and TRBJ1-5, with 7 nucleotides matching TRBD1. V lost 11 bases to trimming and J lost 0 bases; unmatched junction nucleotides: 13. The CDR3 sequence is 16 residues long. The germline V gene has CDR1 MNHNS and CDR2 SASEGT. CDR3: CASHAGQAHSNQPQHF. CDR3 sequence (DNA): TGTGCCTCCCACGCCGGACAGGCTCATAGCAATCAGCCCCAGCATTTT.

On this clonotype itself: Given a much more abundant clone one base away, this may be a read error. Lacking the conserved final phenylalanine or tryptophan, this CDR3 likely reflects a read error. The rearrangement uses TRBV30 and TRBJ1-1; D call uncertain. CDR1 is GTSNPN, CDR2 SVGIG, per germline (reference sequence). V shed 8 bases and J shed 6 bases, with 13 bases lying between them. There are 11 residues in the CDR3. The chain's CDR3 is CAGRPESEAFL. In DNA form, the CDR3 reads TGTGCCGGACGACCTGAGTCTGAAGCTTTCCTT.

The chain combines TRBV3-1 with TRBJ2-7, with 11 bases that match TRBD2. The CDR3 length is 15 residues. Looked up from germline, CDR1 is LGHDT and CDR2 is YNNKEL (reference sequence). V shed 5 bases and J 3 bases; nucleotides not matched to a gene: 6. The CDR3 coding sequence is TGTGCCAGCAGCTCCGGGACTAGCGGCTTCTACGAGCAGTACTTC. Its translation: CASSSGTSGFYEQYF.

The chain combines TRBV19 with TRBJ2-1; D may correspond to TRBD1 or TRBD2 (5 bases each). CDR1 is LNHDA, CDR2 SQIVND, per germline (reference sequence). V was clipped by 6 bases and J by 7 bases, with 13 bases between them. The CDR3 has 13 amino acids. The CDR3, as DNA: TGTGCCAGTAGCCTCACAGAGGGGAATGAGCAGTTCTTC. Encoded protein: CASSLTEGNEQFF.

By its share, this clonotype is medium-sized (0.01 to 0.1%). CDR3 region: CASSLLQLNEQFF. CDR3 coding DNA: TGTGCCAGCAGTTTATTACAGCTCAATGAGCAGTTCTTC. The chain employs TRBV28 and TRBJ2-1, with D unresolved. Trimming stripped 1 base from V and 6 bases from J, with 7 bases between. Germline CDR1 is MDHEN and CDR2 is SYDVKM. This CDR3 contains 13 residues.

The chain has TRBV24-1 and TRBJ2-1; no clear D gene. Trimming pared 2 bases from V and 12 bases from J, leaving 10 bases between. The germline V gene has CDR1 KGHDR and CDR2 SFDVKD. The CDR3 has 12 residues. The CDR3 DNA is TGTGCCACCAGTGATTATGCGGAAGTGCAGTTCTTC. This encodes CATSDYAEVQFF.

The chain carries TRBV30 and TRBJ2-5; 9 nucleotides align to TRBD2. The CDR3 sequence is 13 residues long. Per the germline V gene, CDR1 is GTSNPN and CDR2 is SVGIG (reference sequence). The junction had 10 bases not matched to a gene; V was cut back by 5 bases and J by 9 bases. The CDR3 coding sequence is TGTGCCTGGGACCCTAGCGGGAAAGGGGCCCAGTACTTC. This sequence encodes CAWDPSGKGAQYF.

This clonotype has at least ten counts. V usage is TRBV7-3 and J usage is TRBJ2-1, with D unresolved. Between the trimmed V and J ends, which lost 6 bases and 7 bases, there was a span of 16 bases. The V gene's germline CDR1 is SGHTA and CDR2 FQGTGA. The CDR3 consists of 14 residues. DNA for the CDR3: TGTGCCAGCAGGGGCGGTGACACGATAAATGAGCAGTTCTTC. Its translation: CASRGGDTINEQFF.

There are many counts of this clonotype. The V gene is TRBV28, the J gene TRBJ2-7; D not resolved. Trimming shortened V by 7 bases and J by 7 bases, and 14 bases separated the two germline ends. This CDR3 comprises 12 residues. Germline V gene data show CDR1 as MDHEN and CDR2 as SYDVKM. DNA for the CDR3: TGTGCCAGCACTCCTCGGACCCGGGAGCAGTACTTC. It yields the protein CASTPRTREQYF.

This clonotype was observed at least ten times. This sequence joins TRBV6-2 or TRBV6-3 and TRBJ2-3, with 9 bases that match TRBD2. The CDR3 is made up of 15 amino acids. J gave up 6 bases and V 8 bases, and 12 bases lay outside the gene matches. The V gene's germline CDR1 is MNHEY and CDR2 SVGEGT. CDR3 amino acids: CASRTGGRAGDTQYF. The CDR3 DNA follows: TGTGCCAGCCGTACCGGCGGGAGGGCCGGTGATACGCAGTATTTT.

There are a few counts of this clonotype. J is TRBJ2-1 and V is TRBV20-1; 10 bases are shared with TRBD2. CDR3 size: 15 residues. The ends lost 6 bases at V and 6 bases at J; junction bases unmatched: 11. CDR1 is DFQATT, CDR2 SNEGSKA, per germline (reference sequence). CDR3: CSAPRAASGSNEQFF. The CDR3 DNA follows: TGCAGTGCCCCTAGGGCGGCTAGCGGGAGCAATGAGCAGTTCTTC.